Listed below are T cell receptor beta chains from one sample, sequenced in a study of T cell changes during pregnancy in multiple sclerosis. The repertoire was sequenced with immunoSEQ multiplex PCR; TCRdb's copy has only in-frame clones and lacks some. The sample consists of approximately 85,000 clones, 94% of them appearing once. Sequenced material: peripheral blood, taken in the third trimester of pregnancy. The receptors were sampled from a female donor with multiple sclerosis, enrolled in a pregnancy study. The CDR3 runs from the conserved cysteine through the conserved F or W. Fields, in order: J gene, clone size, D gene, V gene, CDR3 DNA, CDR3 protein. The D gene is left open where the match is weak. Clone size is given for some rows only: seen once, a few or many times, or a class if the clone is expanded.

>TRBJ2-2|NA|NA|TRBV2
TGTGCCAGCAGTTCAGACAGCATGAACACCGGGGAGCTGTTTTTT
CASSSDSMNTGELFF
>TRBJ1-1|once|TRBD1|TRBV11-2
TGTGCCAGCAGGGGACAGGGGAACACTGAAGCTTTCTTT
CASRGQGNTEAFF
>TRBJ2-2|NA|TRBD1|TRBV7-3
TGTGCCAGCAGCTTGCGAGGGACAGGGGTCAACACCGGGGAGCTGTTTTTT
CASSLRGTGVNTGELFF
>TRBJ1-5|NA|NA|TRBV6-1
TGTGCCAGCAGTGAAGCGATCTATCCGGGCAATCAGCCCCAGCATTTT
CASSEAIYPGNQPQHF
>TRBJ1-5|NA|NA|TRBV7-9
TGTGCCAGCAGCTCGGGGGGTATCAGCAATCAGCCCCAGCATTTT
CASSSGGISNQPQHF
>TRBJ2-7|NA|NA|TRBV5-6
TGTGCCAGCAGAACACAGAGCTCCTACGAGCAGTACTTC
CASRTQSSYEQYF
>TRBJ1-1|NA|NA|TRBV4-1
TGCGCCAGCAGCCGCCCGACAGGTACTGAAGCTTTCTTT
CASSRPTGTEAFF
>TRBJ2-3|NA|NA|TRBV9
TGTGCCAGCAGCGCACAACCCTCACCATACCCTACAGATACGCAGTATTTT
CASSAQPSPYPTDTQYF
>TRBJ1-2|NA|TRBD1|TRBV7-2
TGTGCCAGCAGCTCCAGACAGGGTCTTGGCTACACCTTC
CASSSRQGLGYTF
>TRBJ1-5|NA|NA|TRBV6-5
TGTGCCAGCAGACAGGACTACAATCAGCCCCAGCATTTT
CASRQDYNQPQHF
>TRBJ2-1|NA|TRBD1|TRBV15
TGTGCCACCAACCCGGGACAGGGGCACAATGAGCAGTTCTTC
CATNPGQGHNEQFF
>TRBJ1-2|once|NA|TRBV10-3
TGTGCCATCAGTGACGCGGATTTGACTAACTATGGCTACACCTTC
CAISDADLTNYGYTF
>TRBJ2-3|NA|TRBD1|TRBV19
TGTGCCAGTAGTGTCGTTCAGGGGGAAAGAGATACGCAGTATTTT
CASSVVQGERDTQYF
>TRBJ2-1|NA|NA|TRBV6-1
TGTGCCAGCAGTGTCGCTAGGACACTGATCGGTGGCAATGAGCAGTTCTTC
CASSVARTLIGGNEQFF
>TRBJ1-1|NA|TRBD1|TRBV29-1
TGCAGCGTCCTATTGACAGGGAAGGAAACTGAAGCTTTCTTT
CSVLLTGKETEAFF
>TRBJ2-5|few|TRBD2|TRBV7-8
TGTGCCAGCAGCTTAAAGGCTAGCGGGGTCAATAGGGGTCAAGAGACCCAGTACTTC
CASSLKASGVNRGQETQYF
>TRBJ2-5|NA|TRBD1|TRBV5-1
TGCGCCAGCAGCTTGTATGGACAGGGGGCAGGGACCCAGTACTTC
CASSLYGQGAGTQYF
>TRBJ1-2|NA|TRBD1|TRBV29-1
TGCAGCGGATCGGACAGGGAGGCTGGCTACACCTTC
CSGSDREAGYTF
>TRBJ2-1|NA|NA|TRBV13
TGTGCCAGCAGCGGGCGAGTATCCTACAATGAGCAGTTCTTC
CASSGRVSYNEQFF
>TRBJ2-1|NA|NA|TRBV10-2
TGCGCCAGCAGTGCAGGTTTATCGCAGTTCTTC
CASSAGLSQFF
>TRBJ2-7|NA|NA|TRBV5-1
TGCGCCAGCAGCTTGGGGGGCCCCTACGAGCAGTACTTC
CASSLGGPYEQYF
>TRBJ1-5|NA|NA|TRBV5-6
TGTGCCAGCAGCTCCTATCGGGGTCCGCCTGAAGTGGGCAATCAGCCCCAGCATTTT
CASSSYRGPPEVGNQPQHF
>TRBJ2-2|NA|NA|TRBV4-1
TGCGCCAGCAGCCAGCCGGGAGTAAGCGGGGAGCTGTTTTTT
CASSQPGVSGELFF
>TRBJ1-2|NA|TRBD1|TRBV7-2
TGTGCCAGCAGCCGGGACAGTGCTAACTATGGCTACACCTTC
CASSRDSANYGYTF
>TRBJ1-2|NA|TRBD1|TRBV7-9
TGTGCCAGCAGGGATGCCGGGACAGACGGAAATAACTATGGCTACACCTTC
CASRDAGTDGNNYGYTF
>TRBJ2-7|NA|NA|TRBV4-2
TGTGCCAGCAGCCGCCCTTTGGCAGGAACCTACGAGCAGTACTTC
CASSRPLAGTYEQYF
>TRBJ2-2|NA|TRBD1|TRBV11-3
TGTGCCAGCTCGGGACAGGGAAATACCGGGGAGCTGTTTTTT
CASSGQGNTGELFF
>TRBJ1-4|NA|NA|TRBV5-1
TGCGCCAGTAGGGATCAGGGTGCTAATGAAAAACTGTTTTTT
CASRDQGANEKLFF
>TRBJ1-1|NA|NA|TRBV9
TGTGCCAGCAGCGTCGGTTGGGGGGAGTACACTGAAGCTTTCTTT
CASSVGWGEYTEAFF
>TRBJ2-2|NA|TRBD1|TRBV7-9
TGTGCCAGCAGCTTAATGCAGGGGGCCCGGGAGCTGTTTTTT
CASSLMQGARELFF
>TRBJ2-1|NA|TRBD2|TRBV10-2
TGCGCCAGCAGGATTAGCGGGGGGGCAAGTGAGCAGTTCTTC
CASRISGGASEQFF
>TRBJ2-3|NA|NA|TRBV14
TGTGCCAGCAGCCCCCTCTTTCGCGGGGGCAGCACAGATACGCAGTATTTT
CASSPLFRGGSTDTQYF
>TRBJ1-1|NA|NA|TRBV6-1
TGTGCCAGCAGCGAAGGACCAGGGGATTTTGCTGAAGCTTTCTTT
CASSEGPGDFAEAFF
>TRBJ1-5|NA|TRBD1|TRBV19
TGTGCCAGTAGTACCGACAGGGGACTTCTCGCGCAGCCCCAGCATTTT
CASSTDRGLLAQPQHF
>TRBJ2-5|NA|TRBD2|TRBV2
TGTGCCAGCAGTGTAACTAGCGGGGGGGGACAATACCAAGAGACCCAGTACTTC
CASSVTSGGGQYQETQYF
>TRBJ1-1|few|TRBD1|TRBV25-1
TGTGCCAGCAGTATCGGGACAGGGGGAGGGAACACTGAAGCTTTCTTT
CASSIGTGGGNTEAFF
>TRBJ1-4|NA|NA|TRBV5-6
TGTGCCAGCAGCTTGAGGACTGGGTCCGGTGAAAAACTGTTTTTT
CASSLRTGSGEKLFF
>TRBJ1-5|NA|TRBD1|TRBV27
TGTGCCAGCTCCATCGACAGGGACGGCAATCAGCCCCAGCATTTT
CASSIDRDGNQPQHF
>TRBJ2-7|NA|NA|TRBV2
TGTGCCAGTAACGAGCCGGGACATATAAAGCAGTACTTC
CASNEPGHIKQYF
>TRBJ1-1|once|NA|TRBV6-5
TGTGCCAGCAGTTATGAGGGTACTGAAGCTTTCTTT
CASSYEGTEAFF
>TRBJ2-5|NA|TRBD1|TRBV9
TGTGCCAGCAGCGGACGGGACAGCCAAGAGACCCAGTACTTC
CASSGRDSQETQYF
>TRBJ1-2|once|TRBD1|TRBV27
TGTGCCAGCAGTTGGACAGGGACCGATGGCTACACCTTC
CASSWTGTDGYTF
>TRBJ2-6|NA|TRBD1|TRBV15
TGTGCCACCAGCAACACCCGCCGGCAGGGGGCCAATTCTGGGGCCAACGTCCTGACTTTC
CATSNTRRQGANSGANVLTF
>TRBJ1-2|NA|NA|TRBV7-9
TGTGCCAGCAGCTTAATCCAGAACTATGGCTACACCTTC
CASSLIQNYGYTF
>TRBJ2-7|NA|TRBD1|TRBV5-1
TGCGCCAGCAGCAATGAGGTTCGGGACAGGGCGTCCTACGAGCAGTACTTC
CASSNEVRDRASYEQYF
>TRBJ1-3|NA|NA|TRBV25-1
TGTGCCAGCAGTGAACAGGGCTCTGGAAACACCATATATTTT
CASSEQGSGNTIYF
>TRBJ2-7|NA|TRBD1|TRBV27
TGTGCCAGCAGTTTAATGGGACAGACCCTATACGAGCAGTACTTC
CASSLMGQTLYEQYF